The clone carrying this T cell receptor (beta chain) was observed a single time. CDR1 and CDR2 from the germline V gene are SEHNR and FQNEAQ (reference sequence). The CDR3 loop spans 13 amino acids. V dropped 5 bases and J dropped 5 bases, with 12 bases sitting between them. These data belong to a study of neoadjuvant anti-PD-1 for oral cavity cancer. The wider study: Around day 43, patients without progression received a fourth nivolumab dose before surgery.

Profiling relied on immunoSEQ multiplex PCR, and the TCRdb table lists in-frame clones only, not all of them. The data contain 40,000 to 50,000 clones, 77% of them singletons. Time point denoted: after neoadjuvant nivolumab, at surgical resection. The patients had HPV-negative, locally advanced oral cavity squamous cell carcinoma. This TCR was recovered from a person aged 40 to 85 with oral cavity squamous cell carcinoma. The V gene is TRBV7-9, the J gene TRBJ2-5; either TRBD1 or TRBD2 may fit D (6 bases each). The source was PBMCs, collected after nivolumab (anti-PD-1) treatment. This chain's CDR3 is CASSPRGPETQYF. DNA of the CDR3: TGTGCCAGCAGCCCCCGGGGGCCCGAGACCCAGTACTTC.